The clone carrying this T cell receptor beta chain was counted only a few times. What it recognizes is unknown. TRB rearrangements were amplified by multiplex PCR with BIOMED2 TRB-A/B primers. A single record per CDR3 protein comes from TCRdb applying MiXCR to the multiplex PCR reads. Among 7,000 to 9,500 distinct CDR3 sequences listed, 20% to 30% were seen once. TRB was amplified from about 260-540 ng of blood genomic DNA. The germline V gene has CDR1 SGHTS and CDR2 YDEGEE. Trimming cost V 4 bases and J 15 bases; bases outside gene matches: 7. CDR3 length: 11 residues. The sample is drawn from a study of T and B cells in COVID-19 patients. Study-level information: Peripheral blood came from COVID-19 patients with active infection or after recovery. Critical illness requiring mechanical ventilation or extracorporeal membrane oxygenation affected about 60% of the roughly 20 active-infection patients. Study-wide results and limits: In COVID-19 patients, T cell receptor beta variable and joining gene use was reportedly strongly skewed.

The receptor's source is a human donor who had recovered from COVID-19. The V call is TRBV5-8, the J call TRBJ2-4, with 7 bases lining up with TRBD2. The source material was blood. The CDR3 sequence: CASSTGPGGYF. For the CDR3, the DNA is TGTGCCAGCAGCACCGGGCCGGGAGGGTACTTC.